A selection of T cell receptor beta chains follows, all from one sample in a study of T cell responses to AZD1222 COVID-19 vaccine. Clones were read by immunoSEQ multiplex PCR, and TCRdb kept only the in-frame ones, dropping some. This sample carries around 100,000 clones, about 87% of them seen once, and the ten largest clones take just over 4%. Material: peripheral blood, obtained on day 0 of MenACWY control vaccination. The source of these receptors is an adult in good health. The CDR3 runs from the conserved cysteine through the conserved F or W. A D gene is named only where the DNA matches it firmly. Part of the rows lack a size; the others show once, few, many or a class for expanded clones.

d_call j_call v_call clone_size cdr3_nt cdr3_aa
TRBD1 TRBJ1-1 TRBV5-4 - TGTGCCAGCACTACAGGGGACGTGAACACTGAAGCTTTCTTT CASTTGDVNTEAFF
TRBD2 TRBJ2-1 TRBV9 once TGTGCCAGCAGCGCAGGACTAGCGGGAGGGCCTAGTGAGCAGTTCTTC CASSAGLAGGPSEQFF
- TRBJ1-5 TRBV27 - TGTGCCAGCAGCTGGGACGGATCAGCCTGGCAGCATTTT CASSWDGSAWQHF
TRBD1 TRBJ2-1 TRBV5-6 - TGTGCCAGCAGCTCAGGGGGCTCCTACAATGAGCAGTTCTTC CASSSGGSYNEQFF
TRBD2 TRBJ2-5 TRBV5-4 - TGTGCCAGCAGTACCACTAGCGGGAGGGTAGAGACCCAGTACTTC CASSTTSGRVETQYF
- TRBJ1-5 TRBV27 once TGTGCCAGCAACTCTGGGCGGGGGTTGAACAATCAGCCCCAGCATTTT CASNSGRGLNNQPQHF
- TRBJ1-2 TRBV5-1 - TGCGCCAGCAGCTGGGGCGGGGGCAGACCCACTAACTATGGCTACACCTTC CASSWGGGRPTNYGYTF
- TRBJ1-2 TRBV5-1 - TGCGCCAGCAGCCCAGGACAGAGGAATAGCTATGGCTACACCTTC CASSPGQRNSYGYTF
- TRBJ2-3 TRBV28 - TGTGCCGCCTACCACCGGGACTCCATTATTGGAAGCACAGATACGCAGTATTTT CAAYHRDSIIGSTDTQYF
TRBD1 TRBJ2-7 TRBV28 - TGTGCCAGCAGTTCAATAGATGGACAGGGCCCACTAGCCTACGAGCAGTACTTC CASSSIDGQGPLAYEQYF
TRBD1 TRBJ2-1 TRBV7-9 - TGTGCCAGCAGCTCCATTGGGGACAGCAACAATGAGCAGTTCTTC CASSSIGDSNNEQFF
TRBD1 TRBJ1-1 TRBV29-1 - TGCAGCGGTGGGACAGGAGGGCCTGAAGCTTTCTTT CSGGTGGPEAFF
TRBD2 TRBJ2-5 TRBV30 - TGTGCCTGGGGGGCGGGAGGGCAAGAGACCCAGTACTTC CAWGAGGQETQYF
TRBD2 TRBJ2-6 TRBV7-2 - TGTGCCAGCAGCCCCCGGGGAGGGGCCCCCACTGGGGCCAACGTCCTGACTTTC CASSPRGGAPTGANVLTF
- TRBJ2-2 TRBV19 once TGTGCCAGTAGTTTAAAGACAGGAAACACCGGGGAGCTGTTTTTT CASSLKTGNTGELFF
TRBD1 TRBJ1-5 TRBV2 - TGTGCCAGTAAGACAGGGACGTTGAGCAATCAGCCCCAGCATTTT CASKTGTLSNQPQHF
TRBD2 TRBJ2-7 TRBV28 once TGTGCCAGCAGCCCTACCCAGTGGGGGGGTAGCTACGAGCAGTACTTC CASSPTQWGGSYEQYF
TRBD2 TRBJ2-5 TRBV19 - TGTGCCAGTAGTATTCCGGGACTAGGGGAGGGGGCCCAGTACTTC CASSIPGLGEGAQYF
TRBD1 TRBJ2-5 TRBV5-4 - TGTGCCAGCAGCTTATGGGACAGGGAGACCCAGTACTTC CASSLWDRETQYF
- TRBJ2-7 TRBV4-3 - TGCGCCAGCAGCCAAGATGTGGAGTACGAGCAGTACTTC CASSQDVEYEQYF
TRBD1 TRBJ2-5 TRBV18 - TGTGCCAGCTCACCCGACAGGGAAGAGACCCAGTACTTC CASSPDREETQYF
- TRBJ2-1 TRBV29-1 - TGCAGCGTTGGGGTAGCCTACAATGAGCAGTTCTTC CSVGVAYNEQFF
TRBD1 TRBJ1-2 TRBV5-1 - TGCGCCAGCAGCTTAGCTAACAGGGGGGACTATGGCTACACCTTC CASSLANRGDYGYTF
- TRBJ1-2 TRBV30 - TGTGCCTGGAGTGACGGGGTTAACTATGGCTACACCTTC CAWSDGVNYGYTF
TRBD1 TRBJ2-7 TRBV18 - TGTGCCAGCTCACCGGGGACAGGGGTATACGAGCAGTACTTC CASSPGTGVYEQYF
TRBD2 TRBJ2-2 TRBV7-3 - TGTGCCAGCGCGGGGGGCAACACCGGGGAGCTGTTTTTT CASAGGNTGELFF
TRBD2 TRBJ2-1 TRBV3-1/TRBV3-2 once TGTGCCAGCAGCTTGCAGCGGGGCTCCTACAATGAGCAGTTCTTC CASSLQRGSYNEQFF
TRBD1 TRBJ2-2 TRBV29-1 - TGCAGCGTTGTGGGACAGGCGGGCACCGGGGAGCTGTTTTTT CSVVGQAGTGELFF
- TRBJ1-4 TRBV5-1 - TGCGCCAGCAGCTTGATCCCTGCAACTAATGAAAAACTGTTTTTT CASSLIPATNEKLFF
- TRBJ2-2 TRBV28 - TGTGCCAGCAGTTTTCCGCGGACCCTTTCAAGGGAGCTGTTTTTT CASSFPRTLSRELFF
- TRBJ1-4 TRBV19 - TGTGCCAGTAGTACAGGGCTGAGTGAAAAACTGTTTTTT CASSTGLSEKLFF
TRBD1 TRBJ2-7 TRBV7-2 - TGTGCCAGCAGCTATAGGGGACAGGGGTACTACGAGCAGTACTTC CASSYRGQGYYEQYF
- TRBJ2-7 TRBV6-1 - TGTGCCAGCAGTTGGTCCAGAACCTACGAGCAGTACTTC CASSWSRTYEQYF
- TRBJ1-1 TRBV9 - TGTGCCAGCAGCGTAGCGGCGGAGAACACTGAAGCTTTCTTT CASSVAAENTEAFF
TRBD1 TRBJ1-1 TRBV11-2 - TGTGCCAGCAGCTTACAGGGGGTAGCTGAAGCTTTCTTT CASSLQGVAEAFF
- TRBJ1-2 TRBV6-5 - TGTGCCAGCAGTTCCCTAGGGGGGCGCTATGGCTACACCTTC CASSSLGGRYGYTF
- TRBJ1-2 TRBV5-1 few TGCGCCAGCAGCTTGGTCGGTCCCCTAGAAGGCTACACCTTC CASSLVGPLEGYTF
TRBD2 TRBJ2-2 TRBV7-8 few TGTGCCAGCAGCATCGGGACTAGCGTTTCCTGGGGGACCGGGGAGCTGTTTTTT CASSIGTSVSWGTGELFF
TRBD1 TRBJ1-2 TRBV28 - TGTGCCAGCAGTTTCCCCCGGGACAGGGGTGGAAATGGCTACACCTTC CASSFPRDRGGNGYTF